This record concerns one TCR beta chain sequence. This sample was included in a study of cytomegalovirus exposure and HLA in healthy donors. In germline, CDR1 is MNHEY, CDR2 SVGAGI. The V segment lost 1 base and the J segment 0 bases; nucleotides outside the gene matches: 6. The CDR3 spans 16 residues. Primers: 60 Vbeta forward and 13 Jbeta reverse. Measured with immunoSEQ multiplex PCR; TCRdb has only the in-frame clones, and not every one. The table for this sample gives under 65,000 clones. The rearrangement joins TRBV6-5 to TRBJ2-7; 7 bases map to TRBD2. The source of this sequence is a woman in her thirties or forties in good health and CMV-seronegative. The sample was PBMCs. CDR3 bases: TGTGCCAGCAGTTACTTATGGGGCGGGAGCTCCTACGAGCAGTACTTC. It translates to CASSYLWGGSSYEQYF.